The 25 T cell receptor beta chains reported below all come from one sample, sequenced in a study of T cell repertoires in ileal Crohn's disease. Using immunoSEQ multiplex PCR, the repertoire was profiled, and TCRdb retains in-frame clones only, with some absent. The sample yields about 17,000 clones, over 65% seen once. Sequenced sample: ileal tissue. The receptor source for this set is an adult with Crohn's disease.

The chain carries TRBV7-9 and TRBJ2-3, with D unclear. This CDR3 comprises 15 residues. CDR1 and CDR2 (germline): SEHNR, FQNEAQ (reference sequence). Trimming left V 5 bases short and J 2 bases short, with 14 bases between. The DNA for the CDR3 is TGTGCCAGCAGCAAAGAGGTCGGGTACACAGATACGCAGTATTTT. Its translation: CASSKEVGYTDTQYF. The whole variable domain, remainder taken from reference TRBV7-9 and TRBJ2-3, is DTGVSQNPRHKITKRGQNVTFRCDPISEHNRLYWYRQTLGQGPEFLTYFQNEAQLEKSRLLSDRFSAERPKGSFSTLEIQRTEQGDSAMYLCASSKEVGYTDTQYFGPGTRLTVL.

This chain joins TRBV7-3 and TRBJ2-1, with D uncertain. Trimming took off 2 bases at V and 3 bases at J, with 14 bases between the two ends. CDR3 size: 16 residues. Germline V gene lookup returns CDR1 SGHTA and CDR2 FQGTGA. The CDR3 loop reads CASSLRLDHRYNEQFF. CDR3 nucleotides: TGTGCCAGCAGCTTACGGCTAGACCACCGCTACAATGAGCAGTTCTTC.

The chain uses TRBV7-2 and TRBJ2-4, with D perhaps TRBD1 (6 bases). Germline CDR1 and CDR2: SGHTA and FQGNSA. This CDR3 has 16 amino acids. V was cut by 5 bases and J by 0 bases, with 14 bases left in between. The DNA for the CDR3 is TGTGCCAGCAGCAACCTGGGGGCCTTAGCCAAAAACATTCAGTACTTC. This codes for CASSNLGALAKNIQYF.

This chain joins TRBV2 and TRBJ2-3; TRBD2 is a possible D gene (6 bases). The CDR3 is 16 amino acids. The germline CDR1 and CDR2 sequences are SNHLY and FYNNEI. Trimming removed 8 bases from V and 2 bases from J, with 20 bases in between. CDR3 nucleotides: TGTGCCAGCGGAGGCCTCGGAGGGCCCCTCACAGATACGCAGTATTTT. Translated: CASGGLGGPLTDTQYF.

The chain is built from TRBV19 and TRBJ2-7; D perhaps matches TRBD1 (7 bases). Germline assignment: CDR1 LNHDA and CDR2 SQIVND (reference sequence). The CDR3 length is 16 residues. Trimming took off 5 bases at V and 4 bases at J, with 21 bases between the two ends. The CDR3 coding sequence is TGTGCCAGTAGTGTTTCCCTCTCAGGGGGGATTTACGAGCAGTACTTC. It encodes CASSVSLSGGIYEQYF.

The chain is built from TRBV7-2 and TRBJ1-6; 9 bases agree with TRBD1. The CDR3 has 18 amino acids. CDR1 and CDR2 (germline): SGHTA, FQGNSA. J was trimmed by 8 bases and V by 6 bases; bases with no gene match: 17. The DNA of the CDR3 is TGTGCCAGCAGTACTAAGCGGACAGGGGTACTTTTGGATTCACCCCTCCACTTT. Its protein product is CASSTKRTGVLLDSPLHF.

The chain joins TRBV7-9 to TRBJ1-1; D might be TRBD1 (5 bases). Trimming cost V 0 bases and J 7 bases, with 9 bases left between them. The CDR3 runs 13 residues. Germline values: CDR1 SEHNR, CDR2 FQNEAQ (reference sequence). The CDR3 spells CASSLAAGDEAFF. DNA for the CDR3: TGTGCCAGCAGCTTAGCCGCGGGGGATGAAGCTTTCTTT.

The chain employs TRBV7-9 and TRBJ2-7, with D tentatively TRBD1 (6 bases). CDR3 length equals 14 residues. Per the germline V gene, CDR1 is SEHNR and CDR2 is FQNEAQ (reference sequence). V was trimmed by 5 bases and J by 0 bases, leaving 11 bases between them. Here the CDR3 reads CASSGWDTSYEQYF. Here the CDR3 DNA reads TGTGCCAGCAGCGGGTGGGACACCTCCTACGAGCAGTACTTC.

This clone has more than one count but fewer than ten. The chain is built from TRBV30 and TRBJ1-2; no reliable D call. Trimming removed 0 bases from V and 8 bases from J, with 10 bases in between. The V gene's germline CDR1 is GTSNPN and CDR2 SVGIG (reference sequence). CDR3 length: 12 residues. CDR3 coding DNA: TGTGCCTGGAGTGTACTGGGCAGCGGCTACACCTTC. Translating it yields CAWSVLGSGYTF.

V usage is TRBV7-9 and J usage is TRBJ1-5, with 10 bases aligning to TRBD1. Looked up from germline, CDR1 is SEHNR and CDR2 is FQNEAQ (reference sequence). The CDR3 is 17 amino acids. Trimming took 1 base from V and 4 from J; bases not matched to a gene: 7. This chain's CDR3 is CASSLGGDRGRNQPQHF. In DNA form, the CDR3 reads TGTGCCAGCAGCTTAGGAGGGGACAGGGGAAGGAATCAGCCCCAGCATTTT.

The CDR3 sequence: CAIRGGTGVYEQYF. The CDR3 DNA sequence: TGTGCCATCCGGGGGGGGACAGGGGTTTACGAGCAGTACTTC. The J gene is TRBJ2-7, the V gene TRBV10-3; 10 bases are shared with TRBD1. Germline CDR1 ENHRY, CDR2 SYGVKD. With 8 bases clipped from V and 4 bases from J, the junction kept 8 bases outside the gene matches. This CDR3 has 14 amino acids.

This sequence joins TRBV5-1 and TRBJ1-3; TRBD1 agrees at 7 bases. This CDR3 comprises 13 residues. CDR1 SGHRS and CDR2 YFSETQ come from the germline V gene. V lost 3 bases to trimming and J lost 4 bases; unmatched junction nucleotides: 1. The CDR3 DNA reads TGCGCCAGCAGCTCGACAGGGGGAAACACCATATATTTT. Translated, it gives CASSSTGGNTIYF.

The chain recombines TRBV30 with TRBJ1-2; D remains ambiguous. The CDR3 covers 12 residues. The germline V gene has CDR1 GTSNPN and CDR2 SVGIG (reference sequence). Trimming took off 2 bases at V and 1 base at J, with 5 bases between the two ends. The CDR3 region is CAWSPNNYGYTF. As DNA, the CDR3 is TGTGCCTGGAGTCCAAATAACTATGGCTACACCTTC.

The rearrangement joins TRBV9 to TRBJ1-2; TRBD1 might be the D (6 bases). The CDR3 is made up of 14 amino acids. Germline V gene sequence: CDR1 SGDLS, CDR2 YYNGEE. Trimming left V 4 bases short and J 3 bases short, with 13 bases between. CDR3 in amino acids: CASSPWGQDYGYTF. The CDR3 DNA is TGTGCCAGCAGCCCGTGGGGGCAGGACTATGGCTACACCTTC. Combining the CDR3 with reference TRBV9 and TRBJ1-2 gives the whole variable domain DSGVTQTPKHLITATGQRVTLRCSPRSGDLSVYWYQQSLDQGLQFLIQYYNGEERAKGNILERFSAQQFPDLHSELNLSSLELGDSALYFCASSPWGQDYGYTFGSGTRLTVV.

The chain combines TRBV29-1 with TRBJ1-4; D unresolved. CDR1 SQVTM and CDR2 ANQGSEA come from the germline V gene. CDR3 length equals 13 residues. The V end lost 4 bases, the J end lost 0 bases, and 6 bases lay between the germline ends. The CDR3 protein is CSVAVATNEKLFF. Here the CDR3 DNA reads TGCAGCGTTGCGGTTGCAACTAATGAAAAACTGTTTTTT.

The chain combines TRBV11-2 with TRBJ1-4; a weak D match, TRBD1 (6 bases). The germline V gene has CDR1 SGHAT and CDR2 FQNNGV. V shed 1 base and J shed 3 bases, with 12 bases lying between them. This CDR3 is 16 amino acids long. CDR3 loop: CASSLGTGFANEKLFF. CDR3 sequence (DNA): TGTGCCAGCAGCTTAGGCACAGGGTTTGCTAATGAAAAACTGTTTTTT.

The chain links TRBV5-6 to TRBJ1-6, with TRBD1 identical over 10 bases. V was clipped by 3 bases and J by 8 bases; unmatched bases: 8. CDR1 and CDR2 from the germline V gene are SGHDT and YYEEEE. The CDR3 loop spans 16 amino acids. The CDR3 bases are TGTGCCAGCAGCTCCGGGACAGGGGTACGGTATTCACCCCTCCACTTT. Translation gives CASSSGTGVRYSPLHF.

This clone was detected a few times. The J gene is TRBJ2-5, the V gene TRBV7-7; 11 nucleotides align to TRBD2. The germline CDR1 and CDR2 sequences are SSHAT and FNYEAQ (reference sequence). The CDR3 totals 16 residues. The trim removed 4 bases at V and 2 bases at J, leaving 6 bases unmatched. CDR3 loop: CASSSLRLAGQETQYF. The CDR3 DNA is TGTGCCAGCAGCTCCCTTAGACTAGCGGGACAAGAGACCCAGTACTTC.

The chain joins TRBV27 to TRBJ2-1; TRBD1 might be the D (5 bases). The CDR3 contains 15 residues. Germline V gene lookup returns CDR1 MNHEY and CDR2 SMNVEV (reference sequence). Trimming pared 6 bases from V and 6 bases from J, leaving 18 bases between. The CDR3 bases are TGTGCCAGCAGACCCGTCGCAGGGTTGGTCAATGAGCAGTTCTTC. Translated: CASRPVAGLVNEQFF.

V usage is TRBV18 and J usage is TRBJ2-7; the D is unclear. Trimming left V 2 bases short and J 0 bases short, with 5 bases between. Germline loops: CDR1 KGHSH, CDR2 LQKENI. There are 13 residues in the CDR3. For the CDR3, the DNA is TGTGCCAGCTCACCAGGCCGCTCCTACGAGCAGTACTTC. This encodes CASSPGRSYEQYF.

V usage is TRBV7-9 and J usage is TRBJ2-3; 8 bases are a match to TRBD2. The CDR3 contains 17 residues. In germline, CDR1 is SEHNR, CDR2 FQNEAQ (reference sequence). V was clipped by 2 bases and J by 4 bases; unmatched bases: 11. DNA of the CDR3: TGTGCCAGCAGCTTAAACCCTGGACTAGCCTGGGCAGATACGCAGTATTTT. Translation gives CASSLNPGLAWADTQYF.

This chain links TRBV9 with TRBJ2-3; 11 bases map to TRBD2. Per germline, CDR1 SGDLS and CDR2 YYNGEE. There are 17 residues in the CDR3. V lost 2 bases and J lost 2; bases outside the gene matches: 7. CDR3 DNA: TGTGCCAGCAGCGTTCCCTCACTAGCGGGGGTCACAGATACGCAGTATTTT. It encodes CASSVPSLAGVTDTQYF.

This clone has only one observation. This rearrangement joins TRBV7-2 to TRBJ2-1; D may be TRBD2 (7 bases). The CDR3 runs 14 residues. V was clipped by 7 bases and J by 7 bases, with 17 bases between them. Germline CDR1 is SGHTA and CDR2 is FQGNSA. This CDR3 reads CASMVGGARNEQFF. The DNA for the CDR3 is TGTGCCAGCATGGTGGGGGGGGCCCGTAATGAGCAGTTCTTC.

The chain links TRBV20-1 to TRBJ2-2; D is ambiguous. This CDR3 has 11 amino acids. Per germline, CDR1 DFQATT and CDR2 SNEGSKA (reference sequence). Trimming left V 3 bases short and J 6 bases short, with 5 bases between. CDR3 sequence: CSASLAGELFF. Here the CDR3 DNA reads TGCAGTGCTAGCCTAGCCGGGGAGCTGTTTTTT.

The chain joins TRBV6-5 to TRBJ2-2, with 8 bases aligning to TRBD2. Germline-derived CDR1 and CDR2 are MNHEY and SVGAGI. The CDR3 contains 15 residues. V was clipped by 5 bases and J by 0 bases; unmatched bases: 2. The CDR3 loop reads CASSGRGANTGELFF. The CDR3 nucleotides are TGTGCCAGCAGTGGGCGGGGGGCGAACACCGGGGAGCTGTTTTTT.